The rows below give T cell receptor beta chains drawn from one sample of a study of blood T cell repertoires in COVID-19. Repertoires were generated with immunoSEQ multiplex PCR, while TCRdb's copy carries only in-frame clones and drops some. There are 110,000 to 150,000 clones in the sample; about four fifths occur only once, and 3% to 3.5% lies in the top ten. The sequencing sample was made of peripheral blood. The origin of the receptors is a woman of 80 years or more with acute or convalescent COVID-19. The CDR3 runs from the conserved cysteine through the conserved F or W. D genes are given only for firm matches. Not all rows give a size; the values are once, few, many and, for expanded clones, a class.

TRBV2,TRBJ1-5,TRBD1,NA,CASSETDRGNQPQHF,TGTGCCAGCAGTGAAACGGACAGGGGCAATCAGCCCCAGCATTTT
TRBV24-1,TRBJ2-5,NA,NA,CATSDRQLETQYF,TGTGCCACCAGTGACCGACAGTTAGAGACCCAGTACTTC
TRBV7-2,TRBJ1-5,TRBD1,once,CASSFGQAGNQPQHF,TGTGCCAGCAGCTTCGGACAGGCTGGCAATCAGCCCCAGCATTTT
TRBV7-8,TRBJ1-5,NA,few,CASSSPGTRYRNQPQHF,TGTGCCAGCAGCTCCCCCGGGACACGATATCGTAATCAGCCCCAGCATTTT
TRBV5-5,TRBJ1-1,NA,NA,CASSLGGLGEAFF,TGTGCCAGCAGCCTAGGGGGTCTAGGTGAAGCTTTCTTT
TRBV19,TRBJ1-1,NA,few,CASNNRIGTEAFF,TGTGCCAGTAACAACAGGATAGGGACTGAAGCTTTCTTT
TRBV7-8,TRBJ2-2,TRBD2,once,CASSFLTGGTGELFF,TGTGCCAGCAGCTTTTTGACGGGAGGGACCGGGGAGCTGTTTTTT
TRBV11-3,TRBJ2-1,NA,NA,CASSLEIQGRNEQFF,TGTGCCAGCAGCTTAGAAATTCAGGGAAGGAATGAGCAGTTCTTC
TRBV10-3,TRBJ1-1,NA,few,CAISDFQGMDTEAFF,TGTGCCATCAGTGACTTCCAGGGGATGGACACTGAAGCTTTCTTT
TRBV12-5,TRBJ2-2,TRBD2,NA,CASGWLLAGTIGGELFF,TGTGCTAGTGGTTGGTTACTAGCGGGGACGATTGGCGGGGAGCTGTTTTTT
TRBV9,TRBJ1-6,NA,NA,CASSADSYSPLHF,TGTGCCAGCAGCGCGGACAGTTATTCACCCCTCCACTTT
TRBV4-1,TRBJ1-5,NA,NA,CASSQGGGASNQPQHF,TGCGCCAGCAGCCAAGGAGGCGGGGCTAGCAATCAGCCCCAGCATTTT
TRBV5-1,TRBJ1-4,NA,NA,CASSLAVGGSGEKLFF,TGCGCCAGCAGCTTGGCTGTTGGGGGGTCGGGTGAAAAACTGTTTTTT
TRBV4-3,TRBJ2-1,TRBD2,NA,CASSQDLLRRPERGYYNEQFF,TGCGCCAGCAGCCAAGATCTCCTCCGAAGACCAGAGCGGGGGTACTACAATGAGCAGTTCTTC
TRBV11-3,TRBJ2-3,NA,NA,CASSGRSGTDTQYF,TGTGCCAGCAGCGGACGCTCAGGGACAGATACGCAGTATTTT
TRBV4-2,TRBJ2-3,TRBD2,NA,CASSRVTSGGRDTQYF,TGTGCCAGCAGCCGAGTCACTAGCGGGGGTAGAGATACGCAGTATTTT
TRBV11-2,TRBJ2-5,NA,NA,CASSLVGGARETQYF,TGTGCCAGCAGCTTAGTGGGGGGGGCCCGGGAGACCCAGTACTTC
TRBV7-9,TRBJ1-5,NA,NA,CASSPPGNQPQHF,TGTGCCAGCAGCCCCCCCGGCAATCAGCCCCAGCATTTT
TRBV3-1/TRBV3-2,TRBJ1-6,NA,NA,CASSHMGLTLTLHF,TGTGCCAGCAGCCATATGGGGCTAACTCTCACCCTCCACTTT
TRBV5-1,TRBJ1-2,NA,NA,CASSLVGSGGFNWYGYTF,TGCGCCAGCAGCTTGGTAGGAAGCGGGGGATTCAATTGGTATGGCTACACCTTC